Below, 14 T cell receptor beta chains from the same sample are listed, as sequenced in a study of response to subunit inactivated influenza vaccine. TCRdb processed the RT-PCR reads anew with MiXCR; each CDR3 protein has one entry. The top ten clones hold around 10% of a sample with about 570,000 distinct CDR3 sequences, 10% to 12% of them seen once. This sample also appeared in a second study, on T cells expressing NK-cell markers. Turning to that study: The cDNA for TCR beta came from 5'RACE template switching with UMIs.

Sequences were derived from PBMCs from blood, sampled on the day of vaccination. The receptors stem from a man in his fifties or sixties who received an inactivated influenza vaccine.

The chain has TRBV11-2 and TRBJ1-6; D is ambiguous. Trimming took off 3 bases at V and 10 bases at J, with 19 bases between the two ends. The germline CDR1 and CDR2 sequences are SGHAT and FQNNGV. The CDR3 is 16 amino acids. The CDR3 loop is CASSFNYKPLVSPLHF. DNA of the CDR3: TGTGCCAGCAGCTTTAACTATAAACCACTTGTCTCACCCCTCCACTTT.

This chain connects TRBV7-9 to TRBJ1-1, with D uncertain. CDR3 length: 13 amino acids. Germline V gene data show CDR1 as SEHNR and CDR2 as FQNEAQ (reference sequence). V shed 4 bases and J shed 6 bases, with 12 bases lying between them. In DNA form, the CDR3 reads TGTGCCAGCAGCTCCGGTGTTGAGGCTGAAGCTTTCTTT. As protein: CASSSGVEAEAFF.

This clonotype appeared many times. The chain uses TRBV10-3 and TRBJ2-7; possibly TRBD1 for D (5 bases). Germline loops: CDR1 ENHRY, CDR2 SYGVKD. Trimming removed 0 bases from V and 4 bases from J, with 7 bases in between. The CDR3 runs to 13 residues. The DNA for the CDR3 is TGTGCCATCAGTGAGTCGGGGCAGTACGAGCAGTACTTC. Its protein product is CAISESGQYEQYF.

The V gene is TRBV20-1, the J gene TRBJ2-5; TRBD2 agrees at 9 bases. The CDR3 runs 15 residues. The V gene's germline CDR1 is DFQATT and CDR2 SNEGSKA (reference sequence). Losses at the gene ends were 5 bases for V and 2 bases for J; bases not matched to a gene: 9. The CDR3 region has the DNA TGCAGTGCTCCCCGGGCGGGGGGGCGGCAAGAGACCCAGTACTTC. Encoded protein: CSAPRAGGRQETQYF.

This clonotype turned up a few times. The rearrangement uses TRBV20-1 and TRBJ2-7; 9 bases are a match to TRBD2. Germline assignment: CDR1 DFQATT and CDR2 SNEGSKA (reference sequence). The junction had 2 bases not matched to a gene; V was cut back by 3 bases and J by 5 bases. The CDR3 contains 12 residues. CDR3 nucleotides: TGCAGTGCTAGCGGACTAGCGCACGAGCAGTACTTC. Its protein product is CSASGLAHEQYF.

This sequence joins TRBV6-2 or TRBV6-3 and TRBJ2-5; 7 nucleotides align to TRBD1. This CDR3 is 14 amino acids long. Trimming removed 8 bases from V and 1 base from J; junction bases left unmatched: 7. From germline, CDR1 is MNHEY and CDR2 SVGEGT. Written as DNA, the CDR3 is TGTGCCAGCGTGGGACAGAATTCCCAAGAGACCCAGTACTTC. Its translation is CASVGQNSQETQYF.

This clonotype was seen only a few times. This chain joins TRBV7-2 and TRBJ2-4; the match to TRBD2 covers 7 bases. Germline lookup yields CDR1 SGHTA and CDR2 FQGNSA. CDR3 length: 13 amino acids. J gave up 7 bases and V 1 base, and 1 base lay outside the gene matches. The CDR3 sequence is CASSLGRGNIQYF. CDR3 nucleotides: TGTGCCAGCAGCTTAGGGCGGGGGAACATTCAGTACTTC.

The rearrangement links TRBV6-1 to TRBJ1-2; 7 bases are shared with TRBD1. V shed 0 bases and J 2 bases; nucleotides not matched to a gene: 9. Germline CDR1 MNHNS, CDR2 SASEGT. The CDR3 length is 17 residues. The CDR3 sequence is CASSEAFYMGQNYGYTF. CDR3 DNA: TGTGCCAGCAGTGAAGCATTTTATATGGGACAGAACTATGGCTACACCTTC.

The genes are TRBV11-1 and TRBJ2-7; weak D call: TRBD1 (6 bases). The V and J ends lost 4 bases and 0 bases respectively, with 13 bases between them. In germline, CDR1 is SGHAT, CDR2 FQDESV (reference sequence). The CDR3 has 15 residues. The CDR3 protein is CASSSTRGGSYEQYF. In DNA form, the CDR3 reads TGTGCCAGCAGCTCTACCCGAGGGGGCTCCTACGAGCAGTACTTC.

This clonotype was picked up a small number of times. The rearrangement joins TRBV7-2 to TRBJ2-3; 7 nucleotides align to TRBD1. The CDR3 has 14 amino acids. CDR1 is SGHTA, CDR2 FQGNSA, per germline. J gave up 3 bases and V 5 bases, and 5 bases lay outside the gene matches. DNA for the CDR3: TGTGCCAGCAGCCCGACAGGGTTAACAGATACGCAGTATTTT. Residues: CASSPTGLTDTQYF.

This clonotype has at least ten counts. V gene TRBV7-9 combines with J gene TRBJ2-7; 7 bases align to TRBD1. The CDR3 consists of 15 residues. CDR1 and CDR2 (germline): SEHNR, FQNEAQ (reference sequence). Trimming removed 6 bases from V and 0 bases from J; junction bases left unmatched: 8. The DNA for the CDR3 is TGTGCCAGCAGGTCCACCGGGACAGACTCCTACGAGCAGTACTTC. This encodes CASRSTGTDSYEQYF.

This clonotype was seen only a few times. This rearrangement joins TRBV6-2 or TRBV6-3 to TRBJ2-6; D gene unclear. Germline values: CDR1 MNHEY, CDR2 SVGEGT. Trimming stripped 5 bases from V and 11 bases from J, with 13 bases between. CDR3 length equals 13 residues. For the CDR3, the DNA is TGTGCCAGCAGTCAGGTTGTATCCGACGTCCTGACTTTC. As protein: CASSQVVSDVLTF.

This clonotype was seen only a few times. The CDR3 protein is CASSHLPFGGNSPLHF. CDR3 in DNA: TGTGCCAGCAGTCACTTGCCTTTTGGGGGTAATTCACCCCTCCACTTT. The gene calls are TRBV6-5 and TRBJ1-6, with D perhaps TRBD1 (5 bases). The CDR3 covers 16 residues. Trimming pared 5 bases from V and 6 bases from J, leaving 17 bases between. CDR1 and CDR2 (germline): MNHEY, SVGAGI.

This CDR3 reads CASSSRFRDISYF. CDR3 nucleotides: TGTGCCAGCAGCTCGCGGTTCCGGGACATCTCGTATTTT. This chain uses TRBV3-1 with TRBJ2-3, with D perhaps matching TRBD1 (6 bases). This CDR3 comprises 13 residues. V lost 5 bases and J 14 bases, leaving 20 bases between the germline ends. Germline V gene data show CDR1 as LGHDT and CDR2 as YNNKEL (reference sequence).